This T cell receptor beta chain was identified in a study of molecular identifiers for immune sequencing clone quantification. Study-wide background: In replicates, RNA from about 20,000 or 100,000 naive CD8 cells was split five ways, four sequenced.

This clonotype was recorded at least ten times. Its antigen is still unknown. Germline V gene sequence: CDR1 ENHRY, CDR2 SYGVKD. Trimming removed 3 bases from V and 2 bases from J; junction bases left unmatched: 5. The CDR3 length is 15 residues. Naive CD8 libraries used 20,000 to 1,000,000 sorted cells and 10%, 30% or 50% RNA. Each CDR3 protein is one row after TCRdb ran MiXCR on the PCR reads. The sample yields 20,000 to 30,000 distinct CDR3 sequences, roughly 15% seen once. Study-wide findings and caveats: For effector cells, clones above 20 RNA copies held over 98% of molecules; for naive cells, under 1%.

The chain recombines TRBV10-3 with TRBJ2-3, with 7 bases lining up with TRBD2. Input material: naive CD8+ T cells from blood, with Jurkat cell RNA spiked in. As to subset: FACS-sorted CD8+CD4-CCR7+CD45RA+ naive T cells. The sequence came from a human donor in good health. Some libraries in this study had Jurkat cell RNA spiked in. CDR3 sequence reads: CAISDSGDYTDTQYF. The CDR3 DNA reads TGTGCCATCAGTGACAGCGGGGACTACACAGATACGCAGTATTTT.